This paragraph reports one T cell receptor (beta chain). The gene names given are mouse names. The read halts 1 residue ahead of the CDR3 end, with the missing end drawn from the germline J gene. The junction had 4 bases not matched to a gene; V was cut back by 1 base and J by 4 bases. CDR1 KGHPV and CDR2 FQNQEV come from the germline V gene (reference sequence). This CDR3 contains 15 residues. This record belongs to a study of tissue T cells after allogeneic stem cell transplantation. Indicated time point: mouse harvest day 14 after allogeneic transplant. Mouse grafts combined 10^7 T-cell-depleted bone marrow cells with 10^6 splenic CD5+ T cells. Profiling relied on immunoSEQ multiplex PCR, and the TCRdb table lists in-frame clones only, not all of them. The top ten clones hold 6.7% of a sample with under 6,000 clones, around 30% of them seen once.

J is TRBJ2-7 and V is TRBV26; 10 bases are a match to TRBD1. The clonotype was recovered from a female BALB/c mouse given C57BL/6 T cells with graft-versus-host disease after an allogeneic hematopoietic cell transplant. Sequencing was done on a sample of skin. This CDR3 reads CASSLWGTGVYEQYF. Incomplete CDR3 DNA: TGTGCCAGCAGTCTGTGGGGGACAGGGGTATATGAACAGTAC.